The present TCR beta chain was sequenced within a study of T-cell reconstitution after alpha-beta-depleted transplantation in children. The study, taken as a whole, reports: T-cell counts and diversity at one year following transplant were attributed mainly to newly produced T cells. About two months after transplant, alpha-beta T cells reportedly came from several hundred expanded graft clones.

Construction of the TCRbeta library involved unique molecular identifiers. TCRdb fed the PCR reads into MiXCR, producing one record per CDR3 protein. In the table there are under 250,000 distinct CDR3 sequences, approximately 7% of which are singletons. Trimming cost V 0 bases and J 5 bases, with 13 bases left between them. This CDR3 comprises 15 residues. CDR1 and CDR2 from the germline V gene are LNHNV and YYDKDF (reference sequence). Turning to this clonotype: Its matching antigen is unknown.

The sequence was collected from a boy aged 2-15 years with acute lymphoblastic leukemia, due to receive a stem cell transplant. Sequenced here: PBMCs, sampled before TCRalphabeta/CD19-depleted stem cell transplant. The chain uses TRBV15 and TRBJ2-5; D is unresolved. CDR3 region: CATSRDSGVGETQYF. CDR3 sequence (DNA): TGTGCCACCAGCAGAGATTCGGGCGTGGGGGAGACCCAGTACTTC.